These 18 T cell receptor beta chains came from one sample sequenced in a study of blood T cell repertoires in COVID-19. Method: immunoSEQ multiplex PCR; TCRdb's copy keeps in-frame clones and lacks some. Seen here are roughly 110,000 clones, almost 85% observed once, and the top ten hold approximately 4.1%. Sequenced: peripheral blood. All receptors come from a human donor in a cohort sampled during active COVID-19.

The chain recombines TRBV5-4 with TRBJ1-2; 7 bases line up with TRBD1. Germline V gives CDR1 SGHNT, CDR2 YYREEE (reference sequence). The CDR3 runs to 15 residues. After removal of 2 bases from V and 4 bases from J, the junction contained 8 bases not matched to a gene. The CDR3 is CASSFPGQLSYGYTF. The CDR3 region has the DNA TGTGCCAGCAGCTTTCCGGGACAGCTAAGCTATGGCTACACCTTC.

This clone occurred a few times. The rearrangement links TRBV5-1 to TRBJ2-3, with 9 positions matching TRBD1. Germline CDR1 is SGHRS and CDR2 is YFSETQ. V lost 5 bases, J lost 6 bases, and 13 bases stayed unmatched. This CDR3 spans 16 amino acids. DNA of the CDR3: TGCGCCAGCAGTTCGTTCTTGGGACAGGGCCGGGATACGCAGTATTTT. Protein sequence: CASSSFLGQGRDTQYF. Based on the CDR3 plus reference TRBV5-1 and TRBJ2-3, the full variable domain is KAGVTQTPRYLIKTRGQQVTLSCSPISGHRSVSWYQQTPGQGLQFLFEYFSETQRNKGNFPGRFSGRQFSNSRSEMNVSTLELGDSALYLCASSSFLGQGRDTQYFGPGTRLTVL.

V and J are TRBV6-4 and TRBJ2-1; TRBD1 aligns across 9 bases. After removal of 7 bases from V and 1 base from J, the junction contained 11 bases not matched to a gene. This CDR3 is built from 17 residues. Germline V gene data show CDR1 as MRHNA and CDR2 as SNTAGT. The CDR3 region is CASTQIPGQGSYNEQFF. The CDR3 DNA follows: TGTGCCAGCACTCAGATTCCGGGACAGGGATCCTACAATGAGCAGTTCTTC.

The chain recombines TRBV11-3 with TRBJ2-1, with 10 bases fitting TRBD1. The CDR3 runs 15 residues. Per the germline V gene, CDR1 is SGHNT and CDR2 is YENEEA. With V trimmed by 5 bases and J by 3 bases, 4 bases remained unmatched. The CDR3 nucleotides read TGTGCCAGCAGCCATCGGACAGGGGGCTACAATGAGCAGTTCTTC. Amino acid sequence: CASSHRTGGYNEQFF.

The chain recombines TRBV3-1 (or the pseudogene TRBV3-2) with TRBJ2-7, with a tentative D call TRBD2 (6 bases). The germline V gene encodes CDR1 LGHDT and CDR2 YNNKEL (reference sequence). CDR3 length: 12 residues. The V gene lost 2 bases and the J gene lost 6 bases, with 8 bases spanning the gap. This CDR3 is CASSQLAAEQYF. The DNA for the CDR3 is TGTGCCAGCAGCCAATTAGCGGCCGAGCAGTACTTC.

The rearrangement joins TRBV4-3 to TRBJ2-1; D is perhaps TRBD2 (6 bases). There are 17 residues in the CDR3. Germline CDR1 LGHNA, CDR2 YSLEER. Trimming shortened V by 0 bases and J by 3 bases, and 15 bases separated the two germline ends. The CDR3 here is CASSQDQTRRGYNEQFF. The CDR3 nucleotides are TGCGCCAGCAGCCAAGACCAAACTAGGAGGGGCTACAATGAGCAGTTCTTC.

The chain uses TRBV6-2 or TRBV6-3 and TRBJ1-3; D not certain. Germline assignment: CDR1 MNHEY and CDR2 SVGEGT. CDR3 length: 13 residues. V lost 3 bases and J 1 base, leaving 4 bases between the germline ends. The CDR3: CASSYSSGNTIYF. In DNA, the CDR3 is TGTGCCAGCAGTTATTCTTCTGGAAACACCATATATTTT.

This clone has a handful of counts. V and J are TRBV2 and TRBJ2-7, with no clear D. Per germline, CDR1 SNHLY and CDR2 FYNNEI. V was trimmed by 7 bases and J by 3 bases, leaving 13 bases between them. The CDR3 is made up of 13 amino acids. CDR3 loop: CASTGVISYEQYF. For the CDR3, the DNA is TGTGCCAGCACCGGAGTCATAAGCTACGAGCAGTACTTC.

V usage is TRBV19 and J usage is TRBJ2-4; maybe TRBD1 (6 bases). From germline, CDR1 is LNHDA and CDR2 SQIVND (reference sequence). V gave up 6 bases and J gave up 8 bases, with 11 bases separating them. This CDR3 region has 12 residues. Written as DNA, the CDR3 is TGTGCCAGTAGCGGGACAATAGACATTCAGTACTTC. This sequence encodes CASSGTIDIQYF.

The chain joins TRBV2 to TRBJ1-5; 9 nucleotides agree with TRBD1. There are 15 residues in the CDR3. V shed 6 bases and J 5 bases; nucleotides not matched to a gene: 8. The germline CDR1 and CDR2 sequences are SNHLY and FYNNEI. The CDR3 nucleotides read TGTGCCAGCAGAGGGGACAGGGTTTCTCATCAGCCCCAGCATTTT. Translating gives CASRGDRVSHQPQHF.

The rearrangement joins TRBV29-1 to TRBJ2-6, with TRBD1 as a possible D gene (6 bases). The V gene lost 6 bases and the J gene lost 0 bases, with 15 bases spanning the gap. CDR1 and CDR2 from the germline V gene are SQVTM and ANQGSEA. The CDR3 consists of 16 residues. CDR3 DNA: TGCAGCGTCCGAGGGGGAACCAGCTCTGGGGCCAACGTCCTGACTTTC. It is translated as CSVRGGTSSGANVLTF. The full variable domain, completed using reference TRBV29-1 and TRBJ2-6, is SAVISQKPSRDICQRGTSLTIQCQVDSQVTMMFWYRQQPGQSLTLIATANQGSEATYESGFVIDKFPISRPNLTFSTLTVSNMSPEDSSIYLCSVRGGTSSGANVLTFGAGSRLTVL.

The V gene is TRBV28, the J gene TRBJ1-5, with unresolved D. Deletions cut 3 bases from V and 7 bases from J, with 13 bases between. Germline loops: CDR1 MDHEN, CDR2 SYDVKM. The CDR3 covers 14 residues. The CDR3 coding sequence is TGTGCCAGCAGTTTTGCGGGGAGCGGACAGCCCCAGCATTTT. This codes for CASSFAGSGQPQHF.

This chain joins TRBV24-1 and TRBJ2-2; D unresolved. Germline V gene sequence: CDR1 KGHDR, CDR2 SFDVKD. The CDR3 sequence is 12 residues long. V lost 1 base to trimming and J lost 7 bases, with 3 bases between them. The DNA of the CDR3 is TGTGCCACCAGTGATTTTATCGGGGAGCTGTTTTTT. Protein: CATSDFIGELFF.

The V gene is TRBV6-2 or TRBV6-3, the J gene TRBJ1-5; the D gene is possibly TRBD1 (6 bases). CDR3 length: 14 residues. Trimming took off 5 bases at V and 7 bases at J, with 15 bases between the two ends. The V gene's germline CDR1 is MNHEY and CDR2 SVGEGT. CDR3 nucleotide sequence: TGTGCCAGCAGTGCGGCAGGGGCTGTCCAGCCCCAGCATTTT. Translation: CASSAAGAVQPQHF.

The chain employs TRBV6-5 and TRBJ1-1, with D possibly TRBD1 on 5 matching bases. Per germline, CDR1 MNHEY and CDR2 SVGAGI. Trimming removed 0 bases from V and 7 bases from J, with 9 bases in between. The CDR3 is 13 residues long. CDR3 DNA: TGTGCCAGCAGTTACTCGATCGGGGGTGAAGCTTTCTTT. Its translation: CASSYSIGGEAFF.

This sequence joins TRBV4-3 and TRBJ2-1; 10 positions agree with TRBD2. The CDR3 sequence is 17 residues long. The germline CDR1 and CDR2 sequences are LGHNA and YSLEER. The ends lost 0 bases at V and 10 bases at J; junction bases unmatched: 12. CDR3: CASSQDRLAGGRDEQFF. The CDR3 DNA sequence: TGCGCCAGCAGCCAAGATCGGTTAGCGGGAGGACGTGACGAGCAGTTCTTC.

The genes are TRBV5-1 and TRBJ1-2; 7 nucleotides agree with TRBD1. Germline values: CDR1 SGHRS, CDR2 YFSETQ. The CDR3 is 14 residues long. The J segment lost 0 bases and the V segment lost 4 bases, leaving 3 bases of the junction unmatched. CDR3 nucleotides: TGCGCCAGCAGCCCCGGGACAGCTAACTATGGCTACACCTTC. It codes for CASSPGTANYGYTF. Full variable domain (outside the CDR3, taken from reference TRBV5-1 and TRBJ1-2): KAGVTQTPRYLIKTRGQQVTLSCSPISGHRSVSWYQQTPGQGLQFLFEYFSETQRNKGNFPGRFSGRQFSNSRSEMNVSTLELGDSALYLCASSPGTANYGYTFGSGTRLTVV.

The CDR3 spells CASSFWGPSGNTIYF. The CDR3 DNA is TGTGCCAGCAGCTTTTGGGGGCCCTCTGGAAACACCATATATTTT. The rearrangement joins TRBV5-4 to TRBJ1-3, with a possible D match to TRBD1 (6 bases). Trimming took 2 bases from V and 0 from J, leaving 9 bases between them. The CDR3 spans 15 residues. Germline CDR1 SGHNT, CDR2 YYREEE (reference sequence). The entire variable domain, with the rest obtained from reference TRBV5-4 and TRBJ1-3, is as follows: ETGVTQSPTHLIKTRGQQVTLRCSSQSGHNTVSWYQQALGQGPQFIFQYYREEENGRGNFPPRFSGLQFPNYSSELNVNALELDDSALYLCASSFWGPSGNTIYFGEGSWLTVV.